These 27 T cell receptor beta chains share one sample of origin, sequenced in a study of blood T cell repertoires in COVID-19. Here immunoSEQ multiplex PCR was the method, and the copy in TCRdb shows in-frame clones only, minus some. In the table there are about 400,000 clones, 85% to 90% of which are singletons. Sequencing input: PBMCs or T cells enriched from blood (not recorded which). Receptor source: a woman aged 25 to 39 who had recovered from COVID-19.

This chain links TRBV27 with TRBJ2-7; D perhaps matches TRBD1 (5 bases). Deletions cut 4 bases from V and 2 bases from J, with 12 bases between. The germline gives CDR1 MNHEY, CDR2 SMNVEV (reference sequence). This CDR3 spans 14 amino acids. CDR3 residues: CASSSRVGAYEQYF. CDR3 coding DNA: TGTGCCAGCAGTTCCAGGGTTGGGGCCTACGAGCAGTACTTC.

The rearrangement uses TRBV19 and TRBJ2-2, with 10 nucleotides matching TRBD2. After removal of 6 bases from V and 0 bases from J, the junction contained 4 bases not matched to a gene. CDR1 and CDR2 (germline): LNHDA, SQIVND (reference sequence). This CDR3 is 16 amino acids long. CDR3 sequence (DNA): TGTGCCAGTAGCACAGGACTAGCGGCGAACACCGGGGAGCTGTTTTTT. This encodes CASSTGLAANTGELFF.

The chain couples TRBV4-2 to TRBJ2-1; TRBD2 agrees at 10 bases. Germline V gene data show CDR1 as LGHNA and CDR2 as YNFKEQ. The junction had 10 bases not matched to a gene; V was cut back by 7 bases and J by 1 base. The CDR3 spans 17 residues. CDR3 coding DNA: TGTGCCAGCAAACCCGGTCAGGGACTAGCGTCCTACAATGAGCAGTTCTTC. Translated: CASKPGQGLASYNEQFF.

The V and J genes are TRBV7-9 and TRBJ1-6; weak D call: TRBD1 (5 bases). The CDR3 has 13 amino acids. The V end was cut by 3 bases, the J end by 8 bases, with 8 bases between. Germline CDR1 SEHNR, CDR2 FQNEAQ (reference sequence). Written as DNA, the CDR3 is TGTGCCAGCAGCTTCCAGGGTTATTCACCCCTCCACTTT. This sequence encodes CASSFQGYSPLHF.

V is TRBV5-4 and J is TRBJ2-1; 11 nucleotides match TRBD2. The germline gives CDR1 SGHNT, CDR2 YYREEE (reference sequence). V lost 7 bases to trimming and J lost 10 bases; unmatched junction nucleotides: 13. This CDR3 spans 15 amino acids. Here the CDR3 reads CASVNSGRAPAEQFF. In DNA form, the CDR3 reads TGTGCCAGCGTCAATAGCGGGAGGGCCCCTGCGGAGCAGTTCTTC.

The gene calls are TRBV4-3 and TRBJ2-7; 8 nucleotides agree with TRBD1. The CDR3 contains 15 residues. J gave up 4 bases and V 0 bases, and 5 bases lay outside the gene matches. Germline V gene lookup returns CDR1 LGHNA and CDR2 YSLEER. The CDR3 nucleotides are TGCGCCAGCAGCCAAGATCGGACAGGGTTTTACGAGCAGTACTTC. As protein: CASSQDRTGFYEQYF.

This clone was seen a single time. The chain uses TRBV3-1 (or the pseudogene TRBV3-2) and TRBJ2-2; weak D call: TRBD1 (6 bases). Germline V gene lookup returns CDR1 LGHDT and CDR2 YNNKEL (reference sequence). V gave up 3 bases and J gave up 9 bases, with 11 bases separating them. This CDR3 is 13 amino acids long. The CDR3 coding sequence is TGTGCCAGCAGCCACCTCAGGGACAGGGAGCTGTTTTTT. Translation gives CASSHLRDRELFF.

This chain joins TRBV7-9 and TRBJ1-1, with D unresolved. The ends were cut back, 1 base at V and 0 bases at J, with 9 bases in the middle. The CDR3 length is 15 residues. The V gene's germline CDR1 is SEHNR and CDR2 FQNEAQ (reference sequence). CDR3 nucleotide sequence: TGTGCCAGCAGCTTAGTCCAGGTAATGAACACTGAAGCTTTCTTT. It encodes CASSLVQVMNTEAFF.

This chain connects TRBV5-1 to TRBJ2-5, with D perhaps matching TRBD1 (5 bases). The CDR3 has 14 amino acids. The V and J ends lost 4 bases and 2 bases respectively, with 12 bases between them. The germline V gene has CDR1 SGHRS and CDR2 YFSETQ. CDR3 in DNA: TGCGCCAGCAGCCCCCGGACAAAACAAGAGACCCAGTACTTC. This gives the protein CASSPRTKQETQYF.

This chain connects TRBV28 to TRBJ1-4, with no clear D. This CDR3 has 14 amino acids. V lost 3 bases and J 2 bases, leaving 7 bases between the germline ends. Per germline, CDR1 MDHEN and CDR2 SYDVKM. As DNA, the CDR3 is TGTGCCAGCAGTTTCTCCCCGACTAATGAAAAACTGTTTTTT. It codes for CASSFSPTNEKLFF.

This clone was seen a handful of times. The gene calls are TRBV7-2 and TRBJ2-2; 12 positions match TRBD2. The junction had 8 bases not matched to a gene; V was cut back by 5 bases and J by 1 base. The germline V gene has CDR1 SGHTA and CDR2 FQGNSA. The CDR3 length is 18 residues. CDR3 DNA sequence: TGTGCCAGCAGCCTCCTCTCTAGCGGGAGGGGGAACACCGGGGAGCTGTTTTTT. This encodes CASSLLSSGRGNTGELFF.

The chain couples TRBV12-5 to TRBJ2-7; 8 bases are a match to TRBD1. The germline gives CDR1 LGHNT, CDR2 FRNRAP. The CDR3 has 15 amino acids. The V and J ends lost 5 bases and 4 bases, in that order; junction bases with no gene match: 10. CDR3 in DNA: TGTGCTAGTGGTCCCCACGGGACAGGATTTTACGAGCAGTACTTC. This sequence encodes CASGPHGTGFYEQYF.

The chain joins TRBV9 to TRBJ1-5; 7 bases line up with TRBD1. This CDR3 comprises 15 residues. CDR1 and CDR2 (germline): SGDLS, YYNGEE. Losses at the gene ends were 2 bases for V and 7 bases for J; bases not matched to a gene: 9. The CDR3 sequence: CASSVDPGGTQPQHF. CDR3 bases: TGTGCCAGCAGCGTCGACCCAGGGGGTACGCAGCCCCAGCATTTT.

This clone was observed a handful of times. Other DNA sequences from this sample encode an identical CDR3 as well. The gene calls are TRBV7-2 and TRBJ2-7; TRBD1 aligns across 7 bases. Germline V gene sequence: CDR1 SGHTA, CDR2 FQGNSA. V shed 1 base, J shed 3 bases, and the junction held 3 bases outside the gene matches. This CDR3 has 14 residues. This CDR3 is CASSLVGQNYEQYF. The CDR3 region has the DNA TGTGCCAGCAGCTTAGTGGGACAGAACTACGAGCAGTACTTC.

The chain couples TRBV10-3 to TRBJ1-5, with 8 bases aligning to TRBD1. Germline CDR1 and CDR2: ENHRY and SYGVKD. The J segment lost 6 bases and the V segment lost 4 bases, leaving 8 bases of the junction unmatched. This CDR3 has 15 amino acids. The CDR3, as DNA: TGTGCCATCAGTGTTGCAGGGGGCCTGGGTCAGCCCCAGCATTTT. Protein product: CAISVAGGLGQPQHF.

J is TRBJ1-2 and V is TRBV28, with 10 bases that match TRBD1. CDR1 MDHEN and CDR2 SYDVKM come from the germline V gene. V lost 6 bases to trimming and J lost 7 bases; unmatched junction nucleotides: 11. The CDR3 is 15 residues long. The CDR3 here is CASSNDGQGEFGYTF. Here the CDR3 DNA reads TGTGCCAGCAGCAATGACGGACAGGGGGAGTTTGGCTACACCTTC.

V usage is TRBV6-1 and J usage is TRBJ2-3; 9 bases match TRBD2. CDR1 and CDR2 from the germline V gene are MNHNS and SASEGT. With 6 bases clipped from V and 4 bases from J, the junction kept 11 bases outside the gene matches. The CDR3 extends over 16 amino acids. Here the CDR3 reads CASREISGSEADTQYF. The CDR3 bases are TGTGCCAGCAGAGAAATTAGCGGGAGCGAGGCAGATACGCAGTATTTT.

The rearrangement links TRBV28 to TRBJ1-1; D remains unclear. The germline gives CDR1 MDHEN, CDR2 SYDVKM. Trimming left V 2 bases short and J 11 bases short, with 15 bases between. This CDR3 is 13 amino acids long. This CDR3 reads CASSLSGEGWAFF. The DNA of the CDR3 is TGTGCCAGCAGTTTAAGCGGGGAAGGGTGGGCTTTCTTT.

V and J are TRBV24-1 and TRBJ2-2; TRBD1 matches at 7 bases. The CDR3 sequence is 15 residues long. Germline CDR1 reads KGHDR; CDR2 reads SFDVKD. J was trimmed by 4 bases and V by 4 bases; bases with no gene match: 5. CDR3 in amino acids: CATSDPGQSTGELFF. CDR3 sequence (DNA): TGTGCCACCAGTGACCCGGGACAGAGCACCGGGGAGCTGTTTTTT.

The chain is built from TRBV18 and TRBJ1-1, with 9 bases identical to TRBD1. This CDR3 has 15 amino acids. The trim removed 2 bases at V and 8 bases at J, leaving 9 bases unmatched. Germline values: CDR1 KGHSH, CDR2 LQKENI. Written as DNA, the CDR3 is TGTGCCAGCTCACCAAACATGCCCGGGACAGGGGAAGCTTTCTTT. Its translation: CASSPNMPGTGEAFF. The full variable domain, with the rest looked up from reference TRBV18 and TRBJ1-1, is NAGVMQNPRHLVRRRGQEARLRCSPMKGHSHVYWYRQLPEEGLKFMVYLQKENIIDESGMPKERFSAEFPKEGPSILRIQQVVRGDSAAYFCASSPNMPGTGEAFFGQGTRLTVV.

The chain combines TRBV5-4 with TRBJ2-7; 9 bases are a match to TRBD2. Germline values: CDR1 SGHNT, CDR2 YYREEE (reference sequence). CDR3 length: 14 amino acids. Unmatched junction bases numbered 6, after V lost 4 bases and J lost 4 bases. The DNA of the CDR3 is TGTGCCAGCAGCCCCCATACTAGCGGGTACGAGCAGTACTTC. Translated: CASSPHTSGYEQYF.

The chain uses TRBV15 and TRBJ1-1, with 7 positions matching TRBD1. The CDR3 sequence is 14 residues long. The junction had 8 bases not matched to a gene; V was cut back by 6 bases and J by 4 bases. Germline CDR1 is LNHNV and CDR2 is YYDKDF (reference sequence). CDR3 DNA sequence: TGTGCCACCAGTTATGACAGGGCCGGCACTGAAGCTTTCTTT. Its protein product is CATSYDRAGTEAFF.

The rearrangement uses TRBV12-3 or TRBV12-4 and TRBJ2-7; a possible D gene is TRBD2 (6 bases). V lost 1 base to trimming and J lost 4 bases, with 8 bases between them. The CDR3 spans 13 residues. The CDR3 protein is CASSLVGRYEQYF. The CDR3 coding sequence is TGTGCCAGCAGTTTAGTTGGGAGGTACGAGCAGTACTTC.

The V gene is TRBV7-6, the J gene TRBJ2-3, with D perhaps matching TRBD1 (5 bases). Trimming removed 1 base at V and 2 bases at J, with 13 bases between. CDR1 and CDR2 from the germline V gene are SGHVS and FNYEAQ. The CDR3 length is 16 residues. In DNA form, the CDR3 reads TGTGCCAGCAGCTTAGGGGATAGGGGTCCCACAGATACGCAGTATTTT. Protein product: CASSLGDRGPTDTQYF.

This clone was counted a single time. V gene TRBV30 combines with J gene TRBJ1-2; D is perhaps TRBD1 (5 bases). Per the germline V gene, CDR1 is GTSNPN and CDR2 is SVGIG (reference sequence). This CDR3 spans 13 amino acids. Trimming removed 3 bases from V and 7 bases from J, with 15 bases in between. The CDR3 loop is CAWSVGKGFGYTF. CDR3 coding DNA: TGTGCCTGGAGCGTGGGTAAGGGGTTTGGCTACACCTTC.

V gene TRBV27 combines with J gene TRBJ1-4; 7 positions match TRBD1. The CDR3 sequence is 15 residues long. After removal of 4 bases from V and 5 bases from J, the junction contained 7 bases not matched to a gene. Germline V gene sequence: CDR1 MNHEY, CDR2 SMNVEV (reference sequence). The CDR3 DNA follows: TGTGCCAGCAGTTCCCTGGGACAGCTAAATGAAAAACTGTTTTTT. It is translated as CASSSLGQLNEKLFF.

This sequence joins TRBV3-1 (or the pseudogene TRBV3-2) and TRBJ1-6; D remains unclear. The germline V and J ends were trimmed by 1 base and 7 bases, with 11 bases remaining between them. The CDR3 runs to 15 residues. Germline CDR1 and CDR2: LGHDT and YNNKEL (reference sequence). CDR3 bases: TGTGCCAGCAGCCAAGCGAGGGCATCGAATTCACCCCTCCACTTT. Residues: CASSQARASNSPLHF.